Detailed here is one T cell receptor (beta chain). The CDR3 runs 15 residues. Germline V gene sequence: CDR1 PRHDT, CDR2 FYEKMQ (reference sequence). Trimming cost V 5 bases and J 0 bases; bases outside gene matches: 6. The sample belongs to a study of blood T cell repertoires in COVID-19. Here immunoSEQ multiplex PCR was the method, and the copy in TCRdb shows in-frame clones only, minus some. The table has around 620,000 clones, 80% to 90% seen once. The receptor was derived from a woman between 18 and 29 years old with acute or convalescent COVID-19. The sample taken for sequencing was peripheral blood. The V gene is TRBV13, the J gene TRBJ1-1, with TRBD1 identical over 7 bases. CDR3 protein: CASSIQGLMNTEAFF. The CDR3 DNA is TGTGCCAGCAGCATACAGGGGCTAATGAACACTGAAGCTTTCTTT.